This passage covers 10 T cell receptor beta chains from one sample sequenced in a study of OX40 agonist ivuxolimab in advanced cancers. Sequencing used immunoSEQ multiplex PCR; TCRdb keeps in-frame clones, though not all of them. The repertoire has around 76,000 clones, 75% to 85% of them found once; the top ten carry approximately 5%. This specimen consisted of CD4+ or CD8+ T cells sorted from blood, obtained in a trial of the OX40 agonist ivuxolimab. The receptors here all came from an adult with an advanced solid tumor such as melanoma, head and neck, liver or kidney cancer.

This clone was seen only a few times. The J gene is TRBJ1-2, the V gene TRBV7-8; D is uncertain. V was shortened by 4 bases and J by 8 bases, with 17 bases between the two germline ends. This CDR3 contains 14 residues. Germline V CDR1 and CDR2: SGHVS, FQNEAQ. The DNA of the CDR3 is TGTGCCAGCAGCTCGAGGGCAGGCACGCGGGGCTACACCTTC. As protein: CASSSRAGTRGYTF.

The J gene is TRBJ2-5, the V gene TRBV27; D perhaps matches TRBD1 (6 bases). The CDR3 covers 13 residues. V gave up 6 bases and J gave up 7 bases, with 15 bases separating them. The germline CDR1 and CDR2 sequences are MNHEY and SMNVEV (reference sequence). CDR3 loop: CASRTQGFGTQYF. The CDR3 region has the DNA TGTGCCAGCAGAACACAGGGCTTCGGGACCCAGTACTTC.

CDR3 amino acids: CASSLDRGDYNEQFF. The DNA for the CDR3 is TGTGCCAGCAGCCTGGACAGGGGGGACTACAATGAGCAGTTCTTC. This rearrangement joins TRBV6-5 to TRBJ2-1; TRBD1 matches 10 bases. CDR3 length: 15 amino acids. The V gene's germline CDR1 is MNHEY and CDR2 SVGAGI. Germline trimming cut 6 bases from V and 3 bases from J; bases unmatched to any gene: 5.

The V and J genes are TRBV27 and TRBJ1-5, with 7 positions matching TRBD1. J lost 6 bases, V lost 5 bases, and 16 bases had no gene match. The CDR3 sequence is 17 residues long. Per the germline V gene, CDR1 is MNHEY and CDR2 is SMNVEV (reference sequence). As DNA, the CDR3 is TGTGCCAGCAGTCCCCGTAACAGGGGCTGGGCCCCTCAGCCCCAGCATTTT. It specifies CASSPRNRGWAPQPQHF.

The chain employs TRBV7-2 and TRBJ1-4; tentative D call: TRBD1 (6 bases). This CDR3 region has 15 residues. The V end was cut by 5 bases, the J end by 7 bases, with 17 bases between. Per germline, CDR1 SGHTA and CDR2 FQGNSA. For the CDR3, the DNA is TGTGCCAGCAGCCCAATGAGGGGGGCTGGTGAAAAACTGTTTTTT. Protein sequence: CASSPMRGAGEKLFF.

This chain connects TRBV7-2 to TRBJ2-5; D not resolved. The CDR3 contains 12 residues. The germline V and J ends were trimmed by 5 bases and 5 bases, with 9 bases remaining between them. Germline CDR1 is SGHTA and CDR2 is FQGNSA. CDR3 in DNA: TGTGCCAGCAGCCGCCCACGGGAGACCCAGTACTTC. Translated: CASSRPRETQYF.

The rearrangement uses TRBV5-1 and TRBJ2-2; D might be TRBD1 (5 bases). There are 15 residues in the CDR3. The germline gives CDR1 SGHRS, CDR2 YFSETQ. V was shortened by 9 bases and J by 3 bases, with 18 bases between the two germline ends. CDR3 sequence (DNA): TGCGCCACCCACCCCAGGGCACAGGACACCGGGGAGCTGTTTTTT. This translates into CATHPRAQDTGELFF. Full variable domain (outside the CDR3, taken from reference TRBV5-1 and TRBJ2-2): KAGVTQTPRYLIKTRGQQVTLSCSPISGHRSVSWYQQTPGQGLQFLFEYFSETQRNKGNFPGRFSGRQFSNSRSEMNVSTLELGDSALYLCATHPRAQDTGELFFGEGSRLTVL.

The chain joins TRBV27 to TRBJ2-3; 7 nucleotides align to TRBD1. Germline values: CDR1 MNHEY, CDR2 SMNVEV (reference sequence). The CDR3 contains 14 residues. Trimming at V came to 6 bases and at J to 2 bases, leaving 5 bases not matched to a gene. DNA of the CDR3: TGTGCCAGCAGGTCGGGACAGCACACAGATACGCAGTATTTT. Amino acid sequence: CASRSGQHTDTQYF.

This chain connects TRBV30 to TRBJ2-6; tentatively, D is TRBD1 or TRBD2 (6 bases each). CDR1 is GTSNPN, CDR2 SVGIG, per germline (reference sequence). The CDR3 contains 16 residues. V was trimmed by 3 bases and J by 3 bases, leaving 15 bases between them. The CDR3, as DNA: TGTGCCTGGAGCGTACCGGGGGCGTTTGGGGCCAACGTCCTGACTTTC. It translates to CAWSVPGAFGANVLTF. Supplemented by reference TRBV30 and TRBJ2-6, the full variable domain reads SQTIHQWPATLVQPVGSPLSLECTVEGTSNPNLYWYRQAAGRGLQLLFYSVGIGQISSEVPQNLSASRPQDRQFILSSKKLLLSDSGFYLCAWSVPGAFGANVLTFGAGSRLTVL.

The chain carries TRBV11-2 and TRBJ2-2; TRBD2 agrees at 7 bases. This CDR3 is built from 17 residues. With V trimmed by 3 bases and J by 4 bases, 11 bases remained unmatched. CDR1 is SGHAT and CDR2 is FQNNGV in the germline V gene. The CDR3 bases are TGTGCCAGCAGCTTTGCCCTGGGGAGGGGAGGCACCGGGGAGCTGTTTTTT. The encoded protein is CASSFALGRGGTGELFF.